The rows below give T cell receptor beta chains drawn from one sample of a study of T cell responses to AZD1222 COVID-19 vaccine. The protocol was immunoSEQ multiplex PCR, while the TCRdb copy is restricted to in-frame clones and leaves out a portion. Of about 85,000 clones in the sample, around 85% are singletons; the top ten hold 5.5% to 8%. The sample in question was peripheral blood, obtained on day 0 of AZD1222 vaccination. These receptors were collected from an adult in good health. Both conserved end residues are part of each CDR3. D genes are given only for firm matches. Some rows mark clone size as missing; the rest say once, few, many or name a class of expanded clone.

J | V | size | D | CDR3 | DNA
TRBJ1-2 | TRBV19 | - | TRBD1 | CASSIEPGQGLFYGYTF | TGTGCCAGTAGTATAGAGCCCGGACAGGGGTTGTTCTATGGCTACACCTTC
TRBJ1-4 | TRBV7-8 | once | - | CASSRTDNNEKLFF | TGTGCCAGCAGTCGGACAGATAATAATGAAAAACTGTTTTTT
TRBJ1-5 | TRBV28 | - | TRBD1 | CASSGTGAQGQPQHF | TGTGCCAGCAGTGGCACAGGGGCCCAAGGGCAGCCCCAGCATTTT
TRBJ1-5 | TRBV30 | - | TRBD1 | CAWSLQGAQPQHF | TGTGCCTGGAGTCTACAGGGGGCTCAGCCCCAGCATTTT
TRBJ2-7 | TRBV25-1 | - | - | CASSGTSYEQYF | TGTGCCAGCAGTGGGACCTCCTACGAGCAGTACTTC
TRBJ1-1 | TRBV18 | - | - | CASSPGGNTEAFF | TGTGCCAGCTCACCAGGGGGAAACACTGAAGCTTTCTTT
TRBJ1-6 | TRBV6-4 | once | TRBD1 | CASSATGDSPLHF | TGTGCCAGCAGTGCCACAGGGGATTCACCCCTCCACTTT
TRBJ2-7 | TRBV15 | - | - | CATSSAGAGSYEQYF | TGTGCCACCAGCAGTGCTGGCGCGGGCTCCTACGAGCAGTACTTC
TRBJ1-1 | TRBV11-2 | few | TRBD1 | CASTSVLRQGGTAFF | TGTGCCAGCACCTCGGTTCTCCGACAGGGGGGTACGGCTTTCTTT
TRBJ2-5 | TRBV5-6 | once | TRBD2 | CASSSSSGSRETQYF | TGTGCCAGCAGCAGTTCTAGCGGGAGCAGGGAGACCCAGTACTTC